This T cell receptor (beta chain) came from a study of T-cell reconstitution after alpha-beta-depleted transplantation in children listed by TCRdb under 2016. Study-level background: Using TCR repertoire profiling, the study followed T-cell immune reconstitution in a quantitative way in children after TCRalphabeta/CD19-depleted allogeneic hematopoietic cell transplantation.

To note about this clonotype: The specificity of this receptor is unknown. Base quality data are lacking; no much larger clone is found one base away.

Receptors were amplified or captured by PCR. TCRdb lists the instrument as Illumina HiSeq 2500. Molecular barcoding was employed in the preparation of TCR libraries, with unique molecular identifiers being used to normalize TCRbeta repertoire quantification. Using fastp trimming at Q25 and MiXCR clonotype assembly, TCRdb reanalyzed the public sequencing data and kept in-frame beta chains. When rows share a CDR3 protein, they turn into one entry using the most common DNA and genes. The sample data list hundreds of thousands of distinct CDR3 sequences, and around 7.1% of these were observed just once. Approximately 8.2% of the sample is held by the ten biggest clonotypes. The treatment or condition label corresponds to: allogeneic hematopoietic cell transplantation with graft depleted of TCRalphabeta T cells and CD19 B cells. TCRalphabeta/CD19-depleted allogeneic hematopoietic cell grafts were given to the transplant recipients, all of whom were children.

Cut back by 2 bases and 0 bases, the V and J ends lie 10 bases apart. Inclusive of the bounding cysteine and phenylalanine, the CDR3 is 15 residues long. The only DNA kept is the CDR3, 45 bases in frame from the first base. The CDR1 and CDR2 encoded by the germline V gene (reference sequence) are SEHNR and FQNEAQ. General study outcomes and caveats: About two months after transplant, the apparently early recovery of alphabetaT-cell counts reportedly depended on just several hundred clones that had expanded rapidly and came from non-depleted graft cells. In some patients, the high TCRbeta diversity seen at day 60 was put down to recipient T cells and intrathymic progenitors that had survived conditioning. The frequencies of hyperexpanded clones fell over the following months, and after one year, T-cell counts and TCRbeta diversity were mostly attributed to newly produced T cells.

The sequence came from a female patient aged 2-15 years who had a stem cell transplant for Fanconi anemia, so the T cells may come from the graft donor. This material consisted of peripheral blood, taken 360 days after TCRalphabeta/CD19-depleted stem cell transplant. The rearrangement combines TRBV7-9 with TRBJ2-5; the D gene identity is not certain. At the DNA level, the sequence is TGTGCCAGCAGCTTATTAACAGAGTACCAAGAGACCCAGTACTTC. Its protein reads: CASSLLTEYQETQYF.